The clone carrying this T cell receptor (beta chain) was counted ten times or more. Its antigen is still unknown. The CDR3 contains 15 residues. CDR1 is LGHNA, CDR2 YSLEER, per germline. V gave up 0 bases and J gave up 5 bases, with 13 bases separating them. The sample belongs to a study of response to subunit inactivated influenza vaccine. Points from the study as a whole: Every seasonal influenza vaccination brings in few new T cells, the authors suggested.

TCRdb reprocessed the RT-PCR reads via MiXCR and lists one record per CDR3 protein. The profile shows approximately 530,000 distinct CDR3 sequences, about 7.6% of them singletons. Source: PBMCs from blood, taken less than 25 months after vaccination. The rearrangement links TRBV4-3 to TRBJ1-2, with D possibly matching TRBD1 (6 bases). This TCR was sampled from a man aged 45 to 70 who received an inactivated influenza vaccine. CDR3 in DNA: TGCGCCAGCAGCCAAGATGTGTGGGGGGCTTATGGCTACACCTTC. Translation gives CASSQDVWGAYGYTF.